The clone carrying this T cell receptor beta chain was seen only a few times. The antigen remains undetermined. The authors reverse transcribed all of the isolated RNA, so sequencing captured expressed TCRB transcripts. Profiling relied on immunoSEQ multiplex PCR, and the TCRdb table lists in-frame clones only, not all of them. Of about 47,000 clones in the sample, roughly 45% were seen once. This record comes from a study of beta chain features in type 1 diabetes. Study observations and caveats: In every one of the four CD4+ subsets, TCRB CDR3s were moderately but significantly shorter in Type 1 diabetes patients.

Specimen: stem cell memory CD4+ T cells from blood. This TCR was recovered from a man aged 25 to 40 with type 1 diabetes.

The CDR3 loop is CSVGKNTEAFF. CDR3 bases: TGCAGCGTCGGGAAGAACACTGAAGCTTTCTTT. The chain carries TRBV29-1 and TRBJ1-1; D call uncertain. V lost 6 bases to trimming and J lost 1 base, with 6 bases between them. Germline-derived CDR1 and CDR2 are SQVTM and ANQGSEA. The CDR3 sequence is 11 residues long.